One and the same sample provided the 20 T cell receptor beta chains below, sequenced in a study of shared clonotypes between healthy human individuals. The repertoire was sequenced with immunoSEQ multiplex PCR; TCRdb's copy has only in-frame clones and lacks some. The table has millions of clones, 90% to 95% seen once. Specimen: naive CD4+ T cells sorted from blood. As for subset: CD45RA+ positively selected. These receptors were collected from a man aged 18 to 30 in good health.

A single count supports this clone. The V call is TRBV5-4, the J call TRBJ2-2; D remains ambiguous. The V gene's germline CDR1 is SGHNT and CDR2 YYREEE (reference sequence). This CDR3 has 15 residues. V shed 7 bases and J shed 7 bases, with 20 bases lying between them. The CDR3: CASHGPAGPSGELFF. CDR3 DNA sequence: TGTGCCAGCCACGGCCCAGCAGGCCCTAGCGGGGAGCTGTTTTTT.

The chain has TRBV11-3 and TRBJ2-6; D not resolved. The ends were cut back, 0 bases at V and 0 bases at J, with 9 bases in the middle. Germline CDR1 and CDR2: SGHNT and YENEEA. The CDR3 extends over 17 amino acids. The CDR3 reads CASSLDLQDSGANVLTF. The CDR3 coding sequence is TGTGCCAGCAGCTTAGATCTCCAGGACTCTGGGGCCAACGTCCTGACTTTC.

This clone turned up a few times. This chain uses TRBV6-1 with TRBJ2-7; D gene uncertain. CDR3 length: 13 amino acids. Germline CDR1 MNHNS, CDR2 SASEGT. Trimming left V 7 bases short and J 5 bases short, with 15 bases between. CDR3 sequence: CASTQRWRNEQYF. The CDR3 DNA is TGTGCCAGCACCCAAAGGTGGAGAAACGAGCAGTACTTC.

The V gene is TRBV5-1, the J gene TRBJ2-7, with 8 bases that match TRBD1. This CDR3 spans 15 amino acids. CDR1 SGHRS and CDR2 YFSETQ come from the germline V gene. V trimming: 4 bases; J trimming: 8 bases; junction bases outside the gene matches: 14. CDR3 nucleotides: TGCGCCAGCAGCGAACAGGGGGTCTCCCCACTTAAGCAGTACTTC. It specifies CASSEQGVSPLKQYF.

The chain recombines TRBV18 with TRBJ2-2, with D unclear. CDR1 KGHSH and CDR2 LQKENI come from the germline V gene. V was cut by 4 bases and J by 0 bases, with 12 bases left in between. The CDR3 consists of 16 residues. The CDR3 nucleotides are TGTGCCAGCTCACAAAGGCAGATTTCGAACACCGGGGAGCTGTTTTTT. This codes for CASSQRQISNTGELFF.

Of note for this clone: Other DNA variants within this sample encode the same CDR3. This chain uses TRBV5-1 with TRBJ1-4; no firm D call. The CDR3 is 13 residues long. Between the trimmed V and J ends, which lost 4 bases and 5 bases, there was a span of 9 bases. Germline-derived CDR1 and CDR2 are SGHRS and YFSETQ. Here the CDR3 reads CASSPGPNEKLFF. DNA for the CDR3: TGCGCCAGCAGCCCTGGACCCAATGAAAAACTGTTTTTT.

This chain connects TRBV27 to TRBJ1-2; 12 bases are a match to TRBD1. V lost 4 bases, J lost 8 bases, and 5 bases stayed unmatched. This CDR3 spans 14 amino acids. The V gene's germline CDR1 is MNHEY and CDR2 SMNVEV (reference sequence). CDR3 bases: TGTGCCAGCAGTTCGGGACAGGGGGCAAGGGGCTACACCTTC. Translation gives CASSSGQGARGYTF.

The chain's CDR3 is CASSIGLRDSYEQYF. CDR3 sequence (DNA): TGTGCCAGTAGTATTGGCCTACGGGACTCCTACGAGCAGTACTTC. V is TRBV19 and J is TRBJ2-7; perhaps TRBD2 as D (5 bases). CDR1 LNHDA and CDR2 SQIVND come from the germline V gene (reference sequence). V shed 3 bases and J shed 0 bases, with 12 bases lying between them. CDR3 length: 15 residues.

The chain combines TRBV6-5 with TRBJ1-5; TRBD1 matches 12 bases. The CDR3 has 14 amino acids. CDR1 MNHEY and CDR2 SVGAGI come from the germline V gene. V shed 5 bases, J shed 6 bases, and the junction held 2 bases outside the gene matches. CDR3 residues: CASSGTGGGQPQHF. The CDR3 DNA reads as TGTGCCAGCAGTGGGACAGGGGGCGGTCAGCCCCAGCATTTT.

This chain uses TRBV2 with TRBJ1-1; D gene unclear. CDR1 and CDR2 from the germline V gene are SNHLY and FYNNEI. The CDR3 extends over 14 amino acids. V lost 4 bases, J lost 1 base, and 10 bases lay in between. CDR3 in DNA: TGTGCCAGCAGTGTGAGGCGGGGGAACACTGAAGCTTTCTTT. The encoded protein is CASSVRRGNTEAFF.

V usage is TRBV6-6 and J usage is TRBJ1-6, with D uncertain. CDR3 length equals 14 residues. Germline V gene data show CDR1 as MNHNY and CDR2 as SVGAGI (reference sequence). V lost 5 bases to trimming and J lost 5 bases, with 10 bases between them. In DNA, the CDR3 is TGTGCCAGCAGTGGCCTTCCTGATAATTCACCCCTCCACTTT. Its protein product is CASSGLPDNSPLHF.

DNA of the CDR3: TGCGCCAGCAGCACGGGACAGGGGTACAATGAGCAGTTCTTC. It encodes CASSTGQGYNEQFF. This chain links TRBV4-3 with TRBJ2-1; TRBD1 matches 10 bases. With 5 bases clipped from V and 4 bases from J, the junction kept 2 bases outside the gene matches. Germline V gene data show CDR1 as LGHNA and CDR2 as YSLEER. CDR3 length: 14 amino acids.

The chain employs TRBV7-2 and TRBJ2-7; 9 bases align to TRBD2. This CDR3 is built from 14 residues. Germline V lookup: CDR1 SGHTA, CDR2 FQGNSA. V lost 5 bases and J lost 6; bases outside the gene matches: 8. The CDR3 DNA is TGTGCCAGCAGCCCGAGTAGCGGGAGTTCCGAGCAGTACTTC. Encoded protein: CASSPSSGSSEQYF.

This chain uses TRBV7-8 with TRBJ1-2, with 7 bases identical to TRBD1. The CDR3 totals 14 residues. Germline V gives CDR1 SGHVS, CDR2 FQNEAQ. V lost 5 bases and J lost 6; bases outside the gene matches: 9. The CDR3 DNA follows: TGTGCCAGCAGCCGCAGGGGGTTGGGCGATGGCTACACCTTC. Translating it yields CASSRRGLGDGYTF. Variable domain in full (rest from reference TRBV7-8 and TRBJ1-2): GAGVSQSPRYKVAKRGQDVALRCDPISGHVSLFWYQQALGQGPEFLTYFQNEAQLDKSGLPSDRFFAERPEGSVSTLKIQRTQQEDSAVYLCASSRRGLGDGYTFGSGTRLTVV.

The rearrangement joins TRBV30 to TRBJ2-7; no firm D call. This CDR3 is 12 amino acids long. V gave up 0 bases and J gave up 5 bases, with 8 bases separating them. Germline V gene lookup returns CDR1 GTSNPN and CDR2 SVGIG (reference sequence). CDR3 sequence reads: CAWSVLTDEQYF. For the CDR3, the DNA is TGTGCCTGGAGTGTACTAACGGACGAGCAGTACTTC. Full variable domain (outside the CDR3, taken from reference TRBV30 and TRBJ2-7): SQTIHQWPATLVQPVGSPLSLECTVEGTSNPNLYWYRQAAGRGLQLLFYSVGIGQISSEVPQNLSASRPQDRQFILSSKKLLLSDSGFYLCAWSVLTDEQYFGPGTRLTVT.

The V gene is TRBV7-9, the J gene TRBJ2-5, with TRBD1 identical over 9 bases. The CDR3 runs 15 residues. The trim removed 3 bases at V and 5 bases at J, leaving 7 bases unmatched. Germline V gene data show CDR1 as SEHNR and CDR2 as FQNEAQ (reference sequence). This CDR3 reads CASSFPQGARETQYF. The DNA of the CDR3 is TGTGCCAGCAGCTTTCCACAGGGGGCTAGGGAGACCCAGTACTTC.

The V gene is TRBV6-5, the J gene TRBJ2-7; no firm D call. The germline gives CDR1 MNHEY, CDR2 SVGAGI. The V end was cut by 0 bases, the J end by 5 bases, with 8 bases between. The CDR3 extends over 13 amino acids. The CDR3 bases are TGTGCCAGCAGTTACTCCCCCAGCCACGAGCAGTACTTC. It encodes CASSYSPSHEQYF.

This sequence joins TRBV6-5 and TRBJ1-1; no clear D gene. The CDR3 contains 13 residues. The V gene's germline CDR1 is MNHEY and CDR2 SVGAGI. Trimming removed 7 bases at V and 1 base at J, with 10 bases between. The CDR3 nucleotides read TGTGCCAGCAAGGGCAGTTGGAACACTGAAGCTTTCTTT. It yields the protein CASKGSWNTEAFF.

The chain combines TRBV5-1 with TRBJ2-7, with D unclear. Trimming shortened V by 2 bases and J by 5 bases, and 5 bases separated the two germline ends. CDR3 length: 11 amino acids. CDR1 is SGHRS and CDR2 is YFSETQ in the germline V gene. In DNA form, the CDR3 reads TGCGCCAGCAGCTTAAACGACGAGCAGTACTTC. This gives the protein CASSLNDEQYF.

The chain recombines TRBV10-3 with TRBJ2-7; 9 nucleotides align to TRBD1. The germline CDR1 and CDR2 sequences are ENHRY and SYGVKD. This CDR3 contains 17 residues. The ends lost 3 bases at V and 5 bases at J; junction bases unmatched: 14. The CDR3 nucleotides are TGTGCCATCAGTGAAATAAATTGGACAGGGGTTTCCCACGAGCAGTACTTC. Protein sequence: CAISEINWTGVSHEQYF.